This T cell receptor beta chain emerged from a study of OX40 agonist ivuxolimab in advanced cancers. The V end was cut by 7 bases, the J end by 2 bases, with 9 bases between. The germline V gene encodes CDR1 MNHNS and CDR2 SASEGT. This CDR3 region has 12 residues. Only in-frame clones appear in the TCRdb table, and some are missing; sequencing was by immunoSEQ multiplex PCR. Of some 15,000 clones listed, less than 95% are singletons. This clone is categorized as medium-sized. This chain uses TRBV6-1 with TRBJ2-7; D might be TRBD1 (6 bases). The TCR sequence derives from an adult with an advanced solid tumor such as melanoma, head and neck, liver or kidney cancer. The sample in question was CD4+ or CD8+ T cells sorted from blood, obtained in a trial of the OX40 agonist ivuxolimab. DNA of the CDR3: TGTGCCAGCACGACAGGACCCTACGAGCAGTACTTC. Translating it yields CASTTGPYEQYF.